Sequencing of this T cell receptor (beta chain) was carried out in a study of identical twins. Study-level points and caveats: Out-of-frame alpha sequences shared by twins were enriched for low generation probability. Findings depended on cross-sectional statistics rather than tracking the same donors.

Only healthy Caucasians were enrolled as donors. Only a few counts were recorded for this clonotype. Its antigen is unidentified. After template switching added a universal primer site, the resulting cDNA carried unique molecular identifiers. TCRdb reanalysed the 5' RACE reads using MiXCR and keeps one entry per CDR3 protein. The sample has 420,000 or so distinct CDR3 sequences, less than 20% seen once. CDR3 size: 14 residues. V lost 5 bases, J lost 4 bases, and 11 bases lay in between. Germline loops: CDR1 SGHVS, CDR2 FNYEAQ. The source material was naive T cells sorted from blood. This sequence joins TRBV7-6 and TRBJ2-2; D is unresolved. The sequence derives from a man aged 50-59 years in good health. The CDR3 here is CASSRDRATGELFF. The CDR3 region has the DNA TGTGCCAGCAGCCGTGACCGGGCCACCGGGGAGCTGTTTTTT.